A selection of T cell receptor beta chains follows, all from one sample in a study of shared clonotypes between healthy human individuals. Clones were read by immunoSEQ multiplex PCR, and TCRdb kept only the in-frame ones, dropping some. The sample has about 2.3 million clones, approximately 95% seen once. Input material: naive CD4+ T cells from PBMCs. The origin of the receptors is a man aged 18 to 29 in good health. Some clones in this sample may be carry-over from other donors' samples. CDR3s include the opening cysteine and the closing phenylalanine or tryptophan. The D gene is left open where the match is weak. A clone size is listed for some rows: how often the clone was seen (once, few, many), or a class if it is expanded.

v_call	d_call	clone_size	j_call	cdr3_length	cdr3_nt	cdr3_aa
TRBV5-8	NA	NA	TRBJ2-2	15	TGTGCCAGCAGCCTTCTGGTTAAGAACACCGGGGAGCTGTTTTTT	CASSLLVKNTGELFF
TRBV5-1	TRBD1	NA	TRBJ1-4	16	TGCGCCAGCAGCTTGGGACAGGGCGACACTAATGAAAAACTGTTTTTT	CASSLGQGDTNEKLFF
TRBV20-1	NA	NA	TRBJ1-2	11	TGCAGTGCTAGTACCAACTATGGCTACACCTTC	CSASTNYGYTF
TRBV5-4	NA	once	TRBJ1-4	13	TGTGCCAGCAGCCCCCGTTTCAGTGAAAAACTGTTTTTT	CASSPRFSEKLFF
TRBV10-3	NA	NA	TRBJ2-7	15	TGTGCCATCAGTAAGGACAGTGTAAGCTCCTACGAGCAGTACTTC	CAISKDSVSSYEQYF
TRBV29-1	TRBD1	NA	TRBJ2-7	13	TGCAGCGTTGGGGGGACAGGGTCCTACGAGCAGTACTTC	CSVGGTGSYEQYF
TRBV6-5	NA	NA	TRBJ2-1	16	TGTGCCAGCAGTTACTCGATTAGGAAGGCCTACAATGAGCAGTTCTTC	CASSYSIRKAYNEQFF
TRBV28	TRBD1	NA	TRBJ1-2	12	TGTGCCGCATTAGACAGGGGGGGCGGCTACACCTTC	CAALDRGGGYTF
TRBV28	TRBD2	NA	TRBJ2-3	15	TGTGCCAGCAGCCAAGCGGGAGGGTTTTCAGATACGCAGTATTTT	CASSQAGGFSDTQYF
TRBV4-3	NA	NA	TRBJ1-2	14	TGCGCCAGCAGCCCAATAGAGGGAGTCTATGGCTACACCTTC	CASSPIEGVYGYTF
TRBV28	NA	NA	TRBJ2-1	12	TGTGCCAGCAACGGGCCTCACAATGAGCAGTTCTTC	CASNGPHNEQFF
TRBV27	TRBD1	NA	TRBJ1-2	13	TGTGCCAGCGGGACAGGGGGCTTATATGGCTACACCTTC	CASGTGGLYGYTF
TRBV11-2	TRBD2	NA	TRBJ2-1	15	TGTGCCAGCAGCTTTCTTTTCGGGAGGGGTATTGAGCAGTTCTTC	CASSFLFGRGIEQFF
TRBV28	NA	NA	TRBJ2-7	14	TGTGCCAGCAGCCCCGGAAGGGCTACCTACGAGCAGTACTTC	CASSPGRATYEQYF
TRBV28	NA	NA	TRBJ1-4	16	TGTGCCAGCAGTTTGAGGGGGGCGGTGACTAATGAAAAACTGTTTTTT	CASSLRGAVTNEKLFF
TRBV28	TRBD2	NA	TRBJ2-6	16	TGTGCCAGCAGTTACGGGAGGGTCTCTGGGGCCAACGTCCTGACTTTC	CASSYGRVSGANVLTF
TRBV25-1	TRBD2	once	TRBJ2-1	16	TGTGCCAGCAGTGGTTTGGGACTAGCCACCCACAATGAGCAGTTCTTC	CASSGLGLATHNEQFF
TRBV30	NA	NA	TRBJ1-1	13	TGTGCCTGGAGAATAGACGGAAACACTGAAGCTTTCTTT	CAWRIDGNTEAFF
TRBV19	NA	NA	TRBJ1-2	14	TGTGCCAGTAGTATGCTGGGGGCGGCCTATGGCTACACCTTC	CASSMLGAAYGYTF
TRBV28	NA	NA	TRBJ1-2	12	TGTGCCAGCAGTGCCGACAGCTATGGCTACACCTTC	CASSADSYGYTF
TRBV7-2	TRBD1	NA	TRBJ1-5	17	TGTGCCAGCAGCTTATTGTCTCCGAGACAGGGATATCAGCCCCAGCATTTT	CASSLLSPRQGYQPQHF
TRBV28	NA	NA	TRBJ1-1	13	TGTGCCAGCAGCCGCCCAGGTAGCACTGAAGCTTTCTTT	CASSRPGSTEAFF
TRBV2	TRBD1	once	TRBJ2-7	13	TGTGCCAGCAGTTTGACAGGGATCTACGAGCAGTACTTC	CASSLTGIYEQYF
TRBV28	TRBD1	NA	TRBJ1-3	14	TGTGCCAGCAGTCTGGGGACAGTAATAAACACCATATATTTT	CASSLGTVINTIYF
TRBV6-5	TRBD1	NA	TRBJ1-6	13	TGTGCCAGCAGCCCCAGGACAGGTGGACCCCTCCACTTT	CASSPRTGGPLHF
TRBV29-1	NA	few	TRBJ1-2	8	TGCAGCGCCGACAGCCACACCTTC	CSADSHTF
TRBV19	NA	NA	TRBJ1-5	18	TGTGCCAGTAGTACCCGGTTGATGGGGCGCGCTAGCAATCAGCCCCAGCATTTT	CASSTRLMGRASNQPQHF
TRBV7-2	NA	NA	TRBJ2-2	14	TGTGCCAGCAGCTCTACAGGGTACACCGGGGAGCTGTTTTTT	CASSSTGYTGELFF
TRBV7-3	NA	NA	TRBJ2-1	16	TGTGCCAGCAGCCAAGATAGCGGATTCTCCTACAATGAGCAGTTCTTC	CASSQDSGFSYNEQFF
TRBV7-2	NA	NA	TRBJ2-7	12	TGTGCCAGCAGCTCCCCTAGAGACGAGCAGTACTTC	CASSSPRDEQYF
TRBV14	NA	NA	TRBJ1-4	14	TGTGCCAGCAGCCAAGGGGCGACGAATGAAAAACTGTTTTTT	CASSQGATNEKLFF
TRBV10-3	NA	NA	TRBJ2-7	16	TGTGCCACATCCCCGGGACGCACATCGAGCTCCTACGAGCAGTACTTC	CATSPGRTSSSYEQYF
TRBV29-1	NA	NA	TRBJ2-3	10	TGCAGCGTTGATGGAGATACGCAGTATTTT	CSVDGDTQYF
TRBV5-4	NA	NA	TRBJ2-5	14	TGTGCCAGCAGCTCGTCCGGGAACCAAGAGACCCAGTACTTC	CASSSSGNQETQYF
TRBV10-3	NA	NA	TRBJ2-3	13	TGTGCCATCAACGCTCTAACTGGGGATACGCAGTATTTT	CAINALTGDTQYF
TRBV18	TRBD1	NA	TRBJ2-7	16	TGTGCCAGCTCACCTCTCGGAACAGGGGCCCCTTACGAGCAGTACTTC	CASSPLGTGAPYEQYF
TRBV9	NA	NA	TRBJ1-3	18	TGTGCCAGCAGCGTAGAATTAGATCTCTCCCCCTCTGGAAACACCATATATTTT	CASSVELDLSPSGNTIYF
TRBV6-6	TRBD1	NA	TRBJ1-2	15	TGTGCCAGCAGTTCGTCGGGACAGGGGGCTGGTGGCTACACCTTC	CASSSSGQGAGGYTF
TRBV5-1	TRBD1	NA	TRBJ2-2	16	TGCGCCAGCAGCTTAGAGACAGGGGTCTACACCGGGGAGCTGTTTTTT	CASSLETGVYTGELFF
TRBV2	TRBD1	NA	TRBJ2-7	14	TGTGCCAGCAGTTCGGGACAGGGAGTCCTTGAGCAGTACTTC	CASSSGQGVLEQYF
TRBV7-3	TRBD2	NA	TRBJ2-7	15	TGTGCCAGCAGCAACGGACTAGCCGCTTCAAACGAGCAGTACTTC	CASSNGLAASNEQYF
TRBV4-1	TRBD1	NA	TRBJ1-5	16	TGCGCCAGCAGCCAATGGGGACAGCGATCCGATGAGGCCCAGCATTTT	CASSQWGQRSDEAQHF
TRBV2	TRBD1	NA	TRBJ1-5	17	TGTGCCAGCAGGCAACCGGGACAGGCTTATAGCAATCAGCCCCAGCATTTT	CASRQPGQAYSNQPQHF
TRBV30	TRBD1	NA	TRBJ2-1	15	TGTGCCTGGAGTATTACCCCGGGACAGTTCTATGAGCAGTTCTTC	CAWSITPGQFYEQFF
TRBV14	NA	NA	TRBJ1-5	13	TGTGCCAGCAGCCGCCTAACAGGGACACCCAAGCATTTT	CASSRLTGTPKHF
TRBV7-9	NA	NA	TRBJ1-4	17	TGTGCCAGCAGCTCAGGAATCCTAGTTGCAACTAATGAAAAACTGTTTTTT	CASSSGILVATNEKLFF
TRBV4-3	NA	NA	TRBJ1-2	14	TGCGCCAGCAGCCAAGGAGTTACAGACTATGGCTACACCTTC	CASSQGVTDYGYTF
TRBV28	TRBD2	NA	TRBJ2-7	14	TGTGCCAGCAGTTTAGCGGGAGGGCCTTGGGAGCAGTACTTC	CASSLAGGPWEQYF
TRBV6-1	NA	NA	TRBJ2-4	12	TGTGCCAGCAGTGTAACCCAAAACATTCAGTACTTC	CASSVTQNIQYF
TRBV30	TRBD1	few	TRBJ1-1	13	TGTGCCTGGGCACAGGGGCTGAACACTGAAGCTTTCTTT	CAWAQGLNTEAFF
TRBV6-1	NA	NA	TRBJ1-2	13	TGTGCCAGCAGTGCGACGGCCTGGGAGGGCTACACCTTC	CASSATAWEGYTF
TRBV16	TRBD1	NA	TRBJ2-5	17	TGTGCCAGCAGCCAATCCTCGACCGGGACAGGGCAAGAGACCCAGTACTTC	CASSQSSTGTGQETQYF
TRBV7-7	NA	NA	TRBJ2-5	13	TGTGCCAGCAGCTTAGCGCAGGGAGAGACCCAGTACTTC	CASSLAQGETQYF
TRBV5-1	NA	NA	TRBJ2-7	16	TGCGCCAGCAGCTTGGCCTTAGTAGGGTTCTCCTACGAGCAGTACTTC	CASSLALVGFSYEQYF
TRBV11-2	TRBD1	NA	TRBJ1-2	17	TGTGCCAGCAGCCCCAGGGGGGGGCGCTGGGAGGGGGGTGGCTACACCTTC	CASSPRGGRWEGGGYTF
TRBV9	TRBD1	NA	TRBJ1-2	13	TGTGCCAGCAGCGCTCGGGACAGGGGTGGCTACACCTTC	CASSARDRGGYTF
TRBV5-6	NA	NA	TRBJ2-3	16	TGTGCCAGCAGCTTGGGCGGTGCGCGGGTCACAGATACGCAGTATTTT	CASSLGGARVTDTQYF